These 8 T cell receptor beta chains were all obtained from the same sample, sequenced in a study of blood T cell repertoires in COVID-19. Only in-frame clones appear in the TCRdb table, and some are missing; sequencing was by immunoSEQ multiplex PCR. The sample has 200,000 to 300,000 clones, approximately 78% seen once. The sequencing input was peripheral blood. The receptor set was obtained from a woman aged 18-29 years with acute or convalescent COVID-19.

CDR3 DNA: TGCGCCAGCTCAACGCCGGGACAGGGACTTCCCGGGGAGCTGTTTTTT. Translated: CASSTPGQGLPGELFF. The chain has TRBV5-1 and TRBJ2-2; 9 nucleotides agree with TRBD1. The junction had 13 bases not matched to a gene; V was cut back by 7 bases and J by 6 bases. Germline CDR1 and CDR2: SGHRS and YFSETQ. CDR3 size: 16 residues.

This chain links TRBV5-1 with TRBJ1-4, with 10 bases lining up with TRBD1. CDR3 size: 16 residues. CDR1 and CDR2 from the germline V gene are SGHRS and YFSETQ. The ends lost 0 bases at V and 8 bases at J; junction bases unmatched: 7. The CDR3 DNA reads TGCGCCAGCAGCTTGGTCCCGGGACAGGGGCGAGAAAAACTGTTTTTT. Translating it yields CASSLVPGQGREKLFF.

This clone was seen a single time. The chain joins TRBV28 to TRBJ1-1, with TRBD1 as a possible D gene (6 bases). There are 11 residues in the CDR3. V shed 10 bases and J shed 5 bases, with 11 bases lying between them. Germline CDR1 and CDR2: MDHEN and SYDVKM. CDR3 sequence (DNA): TGTGCCACCAGGACAGCGACTGAAGCTTTCTTT. Translated: CATRTATEAFF.

The chain combines TRBV19 with TRBJ1-3; unclear D gene. Germline V CDR1 and CDR2: LNHDA, SQIVND (reference sequence). V dropped 2 bases and J dropped 4 bases, with 9 bases sitting between them. This CDR3 is built from 14 residues. CDR3 nucleotide sequence: TGTGCCAGTAGTATACCCCCCTTCGGAAACACCATATATTTT. It encodes CASSIPPFGNTIYF.

This clone was seen a single time. The chain has TRBV28 and TRBJ2-1, with 8 positions matching TRBD2. The V and J ends lost 3 bases and 7 bases, in that order; junction bases with no gene match: 5. This CDR3 is 14 amino acids long. Germline assignment: CDR1 MDHEN and CDR2 SYDVKM. CDR3 region: CASSLGLGWNEQFF. CDR3 bases: TGTGCCAGCAGTTTGGGACTAGGGTGGAATGAGCAGTTCTTC.

The chain uses TRBV27 and TRBJ1-1; D unresolved. Trimming left V 5 bases short and J 1 base short, with 11 bases between. The CDR3 has 14 amino acids. Germline lookup yields CDR1 MNHEY and CDR2 SMNVEV (reference sequence). This CDR3 reads CASSPSRWNTEAFF. CDR3 sequence (DNA): TGTGCCAGCAGTCCCTCGAGATGGAACACTGAAGCTTTCTTT.

The J gene is TRBJ1-6, the V gene TRBV6-5, with 7 bases fitting TRBD1. The CDR3 contains 16 residues. The germline V gene has CDR1 MNHEY and CDR2 SVGAGI. The trim removed 0 bases at V and 6 bases at J, leaving 5 bases unmatched. CDR3 sequence reads: CASSYSMGQSNSPLHF. CDR3 in DNA: TGTGCCAGCAGTTACTCGATGGGACAGTCTAATTCACCCCTCCACTTT.

This clone was counted between two and nine times. V usage is TRBV6-4 and J usage is TRBJ1-1; no clear D. This CDR3 spans 13 amino acids. V dropped 3 bases and J dropped 1 base, with 6 bases sitting between them. Germline V gene data show CDR1 as MRHNA and CDR2 as SNTAGT. DNA for the CDR3: TGTGCCAGCAGTGAGGCGGAGAACACTGAAGCTTTCTTT. It encodes CASSEAENTEAFF.